The 25 T cell receptor beta chains reported below all come from one sample, sequenced in a study of T cell repertoires in cytomegalovirus infection. For these receptors, no antigen is known. TCRdb independently ran MiXCR on the reads; one entry per CDR3 protein. The data show about a million distinct CDR3 sequences, with less than 40% seen just once and more than 13% held by the top ten. Specimen: cultured CD8+ T cells from PBMCs, collected from culture after CMV antigen stimulation. These receptors were taken from a human donor in good health (CMV status not recorded). Some clones in this sample may be carry-over from other donors' samples.

This clonotype was seen ten or more times. This sequence joins TRBV7-2 and TRBJ2-1; 8 bases fit TRBD1. V lost 4 bases, J lost 2 bases, and 4 bases stayed unmatched. CDR1 SGHTA and CDR2 FQGNSA come from the germline V gene. The CDR3 contains 15 residues. DNA of the CDR3: TGTGCCAGCAGCTCGACAGGGGCCGCCTACAATGAGCAGTTCTTC. It codes for CASSSTGAAYNEQFF. The full variable domain, rest sourced from reference TRBV7-2 and TRBJ2-1, is GAGVSQSPSNKVTEKGKDVELRCDPISGHTALYWYRQSLGQGLEFLIYFQGNSAPDKSGLPSDRFSAERTGGSVSTLTIQRTQQEDSAVYLCASSSTGAAYNEQFFGPGTRLTVL.

This chain uses TRBV5-6 with TRBJ1-5, with D unresolved. The length of the CDR3 is 15 residues. Trimming removed 2 bases from V and 1 base from J, with 10 bases in between. Germline-derived CDR1 and CDR2 are SGHDT and YYEEEE. For the CDR3, the DNA is TGTGCCAGCAGCTTAGGAGTCGGGAGCAATCAGCCCCAGCATTTT. Its translation is CASSLGVGSNQPQHF.

This clonotype was seen only a few times. The V and J genes are TRBV6-2 or TRBV6-3 and TRBJ2-2, with D uncertain. Germline V CDR1 and CDR2: MNHEY, SVGEGT. This CDR3 comprises 17 residues. V was cut by 7 bases and J by 0 bases, with 18 bases left in between. In DNA form, the CDR3 reads TGTGCCAGCAATCCCCTCTTGGAAAACACGAACACCGGGGAGCTGTTTTTT. Amino acids: CASNPLLENTNTGELFF.

This clonotype has a handful of counts. The chain is built from TRBV6-1 and TRBJ1-1, with a tentative D call TRBD1 (6 bases). Trimming shortened V by 8 bases and J by 2 bases, and 21 bases separated the two germline ends. The V gene's germline CDR1 is MNHNS and CDR2 SASEGT. The CDR3 totals 16 residues. The chain's CDR3 is CASVVGAGATNTEAFF. The CDR3 DNA reads TGTGCCAGCGTGGTTGGGGCAGGGGCCACAAACACTGAAGCTTTCTTT.

This clonotype appeared a few times. This sequence joins TRBV7-6 and TRBJ2-1, with 9 bases matching TRBD2. J lost 4 bases, V lost 5 bases, and 30 bases had no gene match. The CDR3 runs 23 residues. Germline CDR1 is SGHVS and CDR2 is FNYEAQ. The CDR3 DNA follows: TGTGCCAGCAGCCCCAAACCGCCTATTGACCGCGAGCGGGGGGCAGGGGATTACAATGAGCAGTTCTTC. Encoded protein: CASSPKPPIDRERGAGDYNEQFF.

A few counts support this clonotype. This rearrangement joins TRBV12-3 or TRBV12-4 to TRBJ1-1; D is undetermined. The CDR3 extends over 17 amino acids. Between the trimmed V and J ends, which lost 6 bases and 0 bases, there was a span of 20 bases. The CDR3 loop is CASSPGPLATVNTEAFF. Here the CDR3 DNA reads TGTGCCAGCAGCCCCGGCCCACTCGCCACAGTGAACACTGAAGCTTTCTTT.

This clonotype came up a few times. The chain uses TRBV6-2 or TRBV6-3 and TRBJ2-3; TRBD2 agrees at 10 bases. The V segment lost 5 bases and the J segment 2 bases; nucleotides outside the gene matches: 4. The CDR3 consists of 15 residues. Per germline, CDR1 MNHEY and CDR2 SVGEGT. For the CDR3, the DNA is TGTGCCAGCAGTGGACTAGCGGAGCTCACAGATACGCAGTATTTT. This gives the protein CASSGLAELTDTQYF.

The V call is TRBV7-9, the J call TRBJ2-7, with 9 bases identical to TRBD2. Germline V gives CDR1 SEHNR, CDR2 FQNEAQ (reference sequence). The CDR3 totals 16 residues. The V segment lost 5 bases and the J segment 0 bases; nucleotides outside the gene matches: 8. In DNA form, the CDR3 reads TGTGCCAGCAGCCCCCCGGCTAGCGGGGTCTCCTACGAGCAGTACGTC. Translation gives CASSPPASGVSYEQYV.

To note about this clonotype: A clone one base away is much larger, so this may be a read error. This is likely a read error, given that the CDR3 carries no conserved phenylalanine or tryptophan at its end. The chain couples TRBV7-2 to TRBJ2-3; 12 positions match TRBD2. V shed 5 bases and J 2 bases; nucleotides not matched to a gene: 8. The CDR3 is 17 amino acids. Germline-derived CDR1 and CDR2 are SGHTA and FQGNSA. The CDR3 nucleotides are TGTGCCAGCAGCCTCTCCCTAGCGGGGGGGTACACAGATACGCAGTATTCT. Protein product: CASSLSLAGGYTDTQYS.

The chain links TRBV5-1 to TRBJ1-1; the D is unclear. The CDR3 runs 16 residues. Germline values: CDR1 SGHRS, CDR2 YFSETQ. V was trimmed by 0 bases and J by 0 bases, leaving 12 bases between them. The CDR3 DNA follows: TGCGCCAGCAGCTTGGTACCGGTGGTGATGAACACTGAAGCTTTCTTT. Its translation is CASSLVPVVMNTEAFF.

The chain employs TRBV11-2 and TRBJ2-1, with TRBD2 as a possible D gene (5 bases). Trimming left V 1 base short and J 6 bases short, with 10 bases between. Germline V gene data show CDR1 as SGHAT and CDR2 as FQNNGV. The CDR3 loop spans 14 amino acids. CDR3 amino acids: CASSLGGGSNEQFF. The CDR3 bases are TGTGCCAGCAGCTTAGGCGGAGGAAGCAATGAGCAGTTCTTC. The whole variable domain, filled in from reference TRBV11-2 and TRBJ2-1, reads EAGVAQSPRYKIIEKRQSVAFWCNPISGHATLYWYQQILGQGPKLLIQFQNNGVVDDSQLPKDRFSAERLKGVDSTLKIQPAKLEDSAVYLCASSLGGGSNEQFFGPGTRLTVL.

Points on this clonotype: A much larger clonotype is one base distant, so this may be a read error. The rearrangement links TRBV6-6 to TRBJ1-4; D gene unclear. V was clipped by 6 bases and J by 6 bases, with 11 bases between them. Germline values: CDR1 MNHNY, CDR2 SVGAGI (reference sequence). The CDR3 extends over 13 amino acids. CDR3 sequence reads: CASSRDTHEKLFF. In DNA, the CDR3 is TGTGCCAGCAGCAGAGATACTCATGAAAAACTGTTTTTT.

The chain combines TRBV4-3 with TRBJ2-2, with unresolved D. The germline V gene encodes CDR1 LGHNA and CDR2 YSLEER. Trimming took off 1 base at V and 9 bases at J, with 15 bases between the two ends. CDR3 size: 15 residues. As DNA, the CDR3 is TGCGCCAGCAGCCAAGGCCAGGTAGAACGGAGGGAGCTGTTTTTT. It translates to CASSQGQVERRELFF.

The V and J genes are TRBV19 and TRBJ2-2; 11 bases align to TRBD1. This CDR3 comprises 13 residues. CDR1 is LNHDA, CDR2 SQIVND, per germline (reference sequence). Germline trimming cut 10 bases from V and 6 bases from J; bases unmatched to any gene: 4. CDR3 DNA sequence: TGTGCCATCGGACAGGGGGCAGCCGGGGAGCTGTTTTTT. Its protein product is CAIGQGAAGELFF.

Regarding this clonotype: A much bigger clone sits one base away, suggesting this may be a read error. V and J are TRBV6-5 and TRBJ1-5; D possibly corresponds to TRBD1 (5 bases). Germline CDR1 reads MNHEY; CDR2 reads SVGAGI. The length of the CDR3 is 13 residues. V lost 2 bases and J lost 5, with 7 bases in between. CDR3: CASSYQGDQPQHF. The DNA of the CDR3 is TGTGCCAGCAGTTACCAGGGTGATCAGCCCCAGCATTTT.

The chain recombines TRBV20-1 with TRBJ1-1; 11 bases match TRBD1. CDR3 length equals 14 residues. Per germline, CDR1 DFQATT and CDR2 SNEGSKA (reference sequence). The junction had 9 bases not matched to a gene; V was cut back by 5 bases and J by 7 bases. CDR3 amino acids: CSAPPGDRGFEAFF. The CDR3, as DNA: TGCAGTGCTCCCCCAGGGGACAGGGGGTTTGAAGCTTTCTTT.

J is TRBJ2-1 and V is TRBV7-9, with no clear D. V shed 7 bases and J shed 6 bases, with 13 bases lying between them. This CDR3 has 13 amino acids. CDR1 SEHNR and CDR2 FQNEAQ come from the germline V gene (reference sequence). The CDR3, as DNA: TGTGCCAGCACCCGCTCCGAGGTCAATGAGCAGTTCTTC. This encodes CASTRSEVNEQFF. Supplemented by reference TRBV7-9 and TRBJ2-1, the full variable domain reads DTGVSQNPRHKITKRGQNVTFRCDPISEHNRLYWYRQTLGQGPEFLTYFQNEAQLEKSRLLSDRFSAERPKGSFSTLEIQRTEQGDSAMYLCASTRSEVNEQFFGPGTRLTVL.

The chain links TRBV6-6 to TRBJ2-7; D not certain. Germline CDR1 is MNHNY and CDR2 is SVGAGI (reference sequence). Trimming removed 10 bases from V and 2 bases from J, with 12 bases in between. The CDR3 extends over 12 amino acids. CDR3 amino acids: CATSTEPYEQYF. Here the CDR3 DNA reads TGTGCCACCTCGACCGAACCCTACGAGCAGTACTTC.

CDR3 amino acids: CATSSGFTGELFF. The CDR3 DNA sequence: TGTGCCACCAGCAGTGGATTCACCGGGGAGCTGTTTTTT. This rearrangement joins TRBV15 to TRBJ2-2, with no clear D. Between the trimmed V and J ends, which lost 3 bases and 4 bases, there was a span of 6 bases. The germline V gene has CDR1 LNHNV and CDR2 YYDKDF (reference sequence). The CDR3 is 13 amino acids.

This clonotype was counted only a few times. This chain connects TRBV7-6 to TRBJ1-1, with unresolved D. The germline V gene encodes CDR1 SGHVS and CDR2 FNYEAQ. V was clipped by 5 bases and J by 7 bases, with 8 bases between them. The CDR3 runs to 11 residues. CDR3 in DNA: TGTGCCAGCAGCCCCCATAATGAAGCTTTCTTT. Encoded protein: CASSPHNEAFF.

The chain has TRBV14 and TRBJ1-1, with 10 nucleotides matching TRBD1. V gave up 0 bases and J gave up 5 bases; unmatched junction bases: 3. CDR3 length equals 15 residues. Germline V CDR1 and CDR2: SGHDN, FVKESK. CDR3 sequence reads: CASSQEGQGWTEAFF. As DNA, the CDR3 is TGTGCCAGCAGCCAAGAGGGACAGGGGTGGACTGAAGCTTTCTTT.

This clonotype was found a few times. This chain uses TRBV12-5 with TRBJ2-5, with TRBD2 identical over 8 bases. V trimming: 2 bases; J trimming: 3 bases; junction bases outside the gene matches: 8. Germline V gene data show CDR1 as LGHNT and CDR2 as FRNRAP. The CDR3 sequence is 16 residues long. The CDR3 reads CASGLSPAGGEETQYF. As DNA, the CDR3 is TGTGCTAGTGGTTTGTCCCCCGCGGGAGGCGAAGAGACCCAGTACTTC.

This rearrangement joins TRBV27 to TRBJ2-6, with no clear D. The CDR3 consists of 15 residues. V was trimmed by 6 bases and J by 0 bases, leaving 9 bases between them. From germline, CDR1 is MNHEY and CDR2 SMNVEV (reference sequence). The DNA of the CDR3 is TGTGCCAGCAGAGAAGCCCTCTCTGGGGCCAACGTCCTGACTTTC. It yields the protein CASREALSGANVLTF.

To note about this clonotype: A junction boundary mismatches the germline segment, possibly from a read error. The chain joins TRBV7-7 to TRBJ2-1; 7 positions match TRBD1. Looked up from germline, CDR1 is SSHAT and CDR2 is FNYEAQ (reference sequence). The CDR3 extends over 16 amino acids. CDR3 DNA: TGTGCTAGCAGCTTAGCTAAGGGGGCGACTTACAATGAGCAGTTCTTC. This encodes CASSLAKGATYNEQFF.

The sample holds many counts of this clonotype. The chain is built from TRBV7-8 and TRBJ2-5; 10 nucleotides align to TRBD2. There are 19 residues in the CDR3. The junction had 22 bases not matched to a gene; V was cut back by 5 bases and J by 7 bases. Germline CDR1 is SGHVS and CDR2 is FQNEAQ. CDR3: CASSPKALAGEYIHLTQYF. The CDR3 DNA sequence: TGTGCCAGCAGCCCGAAAGCGCTAGCGGGGGAGTATATTCATTTGACCCAGTACTTC.